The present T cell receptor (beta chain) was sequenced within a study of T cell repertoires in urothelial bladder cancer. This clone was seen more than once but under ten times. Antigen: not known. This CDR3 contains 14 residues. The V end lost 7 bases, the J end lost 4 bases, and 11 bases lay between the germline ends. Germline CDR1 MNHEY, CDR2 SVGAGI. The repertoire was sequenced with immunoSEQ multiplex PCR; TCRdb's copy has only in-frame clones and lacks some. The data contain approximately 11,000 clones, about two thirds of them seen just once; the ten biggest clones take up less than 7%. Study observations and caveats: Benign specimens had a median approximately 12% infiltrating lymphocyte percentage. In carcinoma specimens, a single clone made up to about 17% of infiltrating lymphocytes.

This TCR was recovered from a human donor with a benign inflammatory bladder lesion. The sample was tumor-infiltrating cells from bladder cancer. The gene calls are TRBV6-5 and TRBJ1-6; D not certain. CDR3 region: CASKVRPYNSPLHF. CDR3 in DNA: TGTGCCAGCAAGGTTCGGCCTTATAATTCACCCCTCCACTTT.